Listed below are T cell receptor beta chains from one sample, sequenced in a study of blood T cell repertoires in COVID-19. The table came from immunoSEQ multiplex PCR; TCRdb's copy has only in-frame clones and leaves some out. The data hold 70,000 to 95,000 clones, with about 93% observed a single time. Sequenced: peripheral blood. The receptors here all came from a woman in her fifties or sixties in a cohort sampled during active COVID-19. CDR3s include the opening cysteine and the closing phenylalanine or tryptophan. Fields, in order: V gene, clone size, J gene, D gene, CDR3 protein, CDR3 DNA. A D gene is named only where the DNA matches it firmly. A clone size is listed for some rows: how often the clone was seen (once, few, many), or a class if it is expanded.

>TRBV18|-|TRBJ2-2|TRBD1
CASSRGQGTGELFF
TGTGCCAGCTCAAGGGGACAGGGGACCGGGGAGCTGTTTTTT
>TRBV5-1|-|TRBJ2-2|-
CASSLRGAGRTGELFF
TGCGCCAGCAGCTTGCGGGGGGCAGGGCGAACCGGGGAGCTGTTTTTT
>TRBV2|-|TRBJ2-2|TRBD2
CASSDGREGGELFF
TGTGCCAGCAGTGACGGCAGGGAGGGCGGGGAGCTGTTTTTT
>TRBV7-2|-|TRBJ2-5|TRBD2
CASSLGGRTVGETQYF
TGTGCCAGCAGCTTAGGCGGGAGGACCGTCGGGGAGACCCAGTACTTC
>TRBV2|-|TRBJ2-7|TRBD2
CASSERTIGAGGEQYF
TGTGCCAGCAGTGAAAGGACGATAGGGGCGGGAGGCGAGCAGTACTTC
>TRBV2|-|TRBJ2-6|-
CASTVGDNNVLTF
TGTGCCAGCACCGTAGGGGACAACAACGTCCTGACTTTC
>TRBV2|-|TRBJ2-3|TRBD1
CASREGQADTQYF
TGTGCCAGCAGAGAGGGACAGGCAGATACGCAGTATTTT
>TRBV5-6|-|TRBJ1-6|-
CASSFRAVGGSPLHF
TGTGCCAGCAGCTTCCGGGCTGTGGGAGGTTCACCCCTCCACTTT
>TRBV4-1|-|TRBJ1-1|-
CASSQDAGMMNTEAFF
TGCGCCAGCAGCCAAGACGCAGGGATGATGAACACTGAAGCTTTCTTT
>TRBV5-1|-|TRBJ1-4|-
CASSGKTGSTNEKLFF
TGCGCCAGCAGCGGAAAAACAGGTTCAACTAATGAAAAACTGTTTTTT
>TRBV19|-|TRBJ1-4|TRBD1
CASSTTGEVEKLFF
TGTGCCAGTAGTACGACAGGGGAAGTTGAAAAACTGTTTTTT
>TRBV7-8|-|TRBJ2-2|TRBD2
CASSLDPTSGSTNTGELFF
TGTGCCAGCAGCTTAGACCCGACTAGCGGTTCCACGAACACCGGGGAGCTGTTTTTT
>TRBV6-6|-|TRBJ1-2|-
CASSYTQGNGYTF
TGTGCCAGCAGTTACACGCAGGGCAATGGCTACACCTTC
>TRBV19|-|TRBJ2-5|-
CASSTPGRLGWETQYF
TGTGCCAGTAGTACGCCCGGAAGACTAGGGTGGGAGACCCAGTACTTC
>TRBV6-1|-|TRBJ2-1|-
CASSSPARNNEQFF
TGTGCCAGCAGTTCCCCCGCTAGGAACAATGAGCAGTTCTTC
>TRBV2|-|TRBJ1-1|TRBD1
CASRQGTDRSEAFF
TGTGCCAGCAGACAAGGGACAGATCGGTCTGAAGCTTTCTTT
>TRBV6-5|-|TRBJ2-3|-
CASSYDRTDTQYF
TGTGCCAGCAGTTATGACAGAACAGATACGCAGTATTTT
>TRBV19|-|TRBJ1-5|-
CASSIGVGQPQHF
TGTGCCAGTAGTATAGGAGTCGGTCAGCCCCAGCATTTT
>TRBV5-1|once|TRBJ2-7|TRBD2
CASSPGRIAGEQYF
TGCGCCAGCAGCCCTGGGAGGATAGCGGGAGAGCAGTACTTC
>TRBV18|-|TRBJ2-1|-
CASIMDLTRGGEQFF
TGTGCCAGCATAATGGACCTGACGCGGGGTGGTGAGCAGTTCTTC
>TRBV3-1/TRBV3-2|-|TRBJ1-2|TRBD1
CASSQGGQDLYGYTF
TGTGCCAGCAGCCAGGGGGGACAGGACCTGTATGGCTACACCTTC
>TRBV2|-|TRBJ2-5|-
CASTSRGMETQYF
TGTGCCAGCACCAGCCGGGGGATGGAGACCCAGTACTTC
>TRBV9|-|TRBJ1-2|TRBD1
CASSVGTGMVYGYTF
TGTGCCAGCAGCGTGGGGACAGGGATGGTCTATGGCTACACCTTC
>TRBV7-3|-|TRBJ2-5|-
CASSSRLEETQYF
TGTGCCAGCAGCTCGCGACTGGAGGAGACCCAGTACTTC
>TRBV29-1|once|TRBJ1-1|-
CSVGEERGTEAFF
TGCAGCGTGGGGGAGGAGAGGGGCACTGAAGCTTTCTTT
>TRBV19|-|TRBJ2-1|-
CASSMGWQDNEQFF
TGTGCCAGTAGTATGGGCTGGCAGGACAATGAGCAGTTCTTC
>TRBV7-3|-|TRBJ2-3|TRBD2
CASSPTSGGGGNTQYF
TGTGCCAGCAGCCCGACTAGCGGGGGGGGTGGAAATACGCAGTATTTT
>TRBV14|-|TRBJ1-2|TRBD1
CASSQVRDSNYGYTF
TGTGCCAGCAGCCAAGTCCGGGACAGTAACTATGGCTACACCTTC
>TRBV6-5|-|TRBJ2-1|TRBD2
CASMRAGASYNEQFF
TGTGCCAGCATGCGAGCGGGAGCCTCCTACAATGAGCAGTTCTTC
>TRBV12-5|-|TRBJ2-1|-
CASGLRRAGSYNEQFF
TGTGCTAGTGGTTTGAGGCGGGCCGGCTCCTACAATGAGCAGTTCTTC
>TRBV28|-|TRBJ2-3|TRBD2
CASSLSTSGRRVDTQYF
TGTGCCAGCAGTCTCTCGACTAGCGGGAGACGGGTAGATACGCAGTATTTT
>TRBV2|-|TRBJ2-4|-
CASSQGWDIQYF
TGTGCCAGCAGCCAGGGATGGGACATTCAGTACTTC
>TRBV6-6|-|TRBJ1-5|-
CASRGPSHSNQPQHF
TGTGCCAGCAGGGGGCCCTCCCATAGCAATCAGCCCCAGCATTTT
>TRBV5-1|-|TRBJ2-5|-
CASSLEGGPPIGKTQYF
TGCGCCAGCAGCTTGGAGGGGGGGCCACCGATCGGGAAGACCCAGTACTTC
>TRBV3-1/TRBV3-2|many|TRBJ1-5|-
CASSQDRGQPQHF
TGTGCCAGCAGCCAAGATAGGGGTCAGCCCCAGCATTTT